This TCR beta chain comes out of a study of T-cell reconstitution after alpha-beta-depleted transplantation in children. This clonotype appeared a few times. The junction departs from germline at one end; a sequencing error may be responsible. Molecular barcoding with unique molecular identifiers was used for the TCRbeta library. TCRdb independently ran MiXCR on the PCR reads; one entry per CDR3 protein. The sample has a few hundred thousand distinct CDR3 sequences, roughly a tenth seen once. The clonotype originates from a human donor who donated a stem cell graft to a child with acute myeloid leukemia. Material: PBMCs from the stem cell graft donor, obtained from the stem cell graft.

Here the CDR3 reads CASRLVGFSGELFF. The CDR3, as DNA: TGTGCCAGCAGATTAGTCGGGTTTAGCGGGGAGCTGTTTTTT. The chain is built from TRBV7-2 and TRBJ2-2; D is ambiguous. Per germline, CDR1 SGHTA and CDR2 FQGNSA. The CDR3 spans 14 residues. Full variable domain (remainder filled in from reference TRBV7-2 and TRBJ2-2): GAGVSQSPSNKVTEKGKDVELRCDPISGHTALYWYRQSLGQGLEFLIYFQGNSAPDKSGLPSDRFSAERTGGSVSTLTIQRTQQEDSAVYLCASRLVGFSGELFFGEGSRLTVL.